Shown below are 30 T cell receptor beta chains from a single sample sequenced in a study of OX40 agonist ivuxolimab in advanced cancers. The method behind the library was the immunoSEQ multiplex PCR assay. TCRdb's version of the immuneACCESS table is confined to in-frame rearrangements and falls short of the full clone set. An unresolved V gene accounts for under half of the shortfall where checked; the remainder is of unknown origin. Within this sample are some 21,000 clones, with 83% of them counted one time only. The top ten clonotypes cover 53% of the sample. The specimen comprised CD4+ or CD8+ T cells sorted from blood, sampled in a trial of the OX40 agonist ivuxolimab. The receptor source for this set is an adult with an advanced solid tumor such as melanoma, head and neck, liver or kidney cancer.

The gene calls are TRBV5-4 and TRBJ2-1; D is unresolved. The germline CDR1 and CDR2 sequences are SGHNT and YYREEE (reference sequence). Trimming cost V 5 bases and J 7 bases, with 7 bases left between them. The CDR3 has 11 residues. The CDR3 bases are TGTGCCAGCAGAAGTGGTAATGAGCAGTTCTTC. This sequence encodes CASRSGNEQFF.

V gene TRBV7-3 combines with J gene TRBJ2-1; D remains ambiguous. The V end was cut by 5 bases, the J end by 0 bases, with 8 bases between. The CDR3 has 14 residues. CDR1 SGHTA and CDR2 FQGTGA come from the germline V gene. CDR3: CASSPYSSYNEQFF. DNA of the CDR3: TGTGCCAGCAGCCCCTATAGCTCCTACAATGAGCAGTTCTTC.

This rearrangement joins TRBV5-4 to TRBJ2-3; no clear D gene. The CDR3 consists of 11 residues. Germline V gives CDR1 SGHNT, CDR2 YYREEE (reference sequence). V lost 4 bases to trimming and J lost 2 bases, with 2 bases between them. The CDR3 DNA follows: TGTGCCAGCAGCATCACAGATACGCAGTATTTT. It encodes CASSITDTQYF. Complete variable domain (other parts from reference TRBV5-4 and TRBJ2-3): ETGVTQSPTHLIKTRGQQVTLRCSSQSGHNTVSWYQQALGQGPQFIFQYYREEENGRGNFPPRFSGLQFPNYSSELNVNALELDDSALYLCASSITDTQYFGPGTRLTVL.

This rearrangement joins TRBV29-1 to TRBJ2-7; a weak D match, TRBD2 (5 bases). The CDR3 is 15 amino acids. Germline V gene data show CDR1 as SQVTM and CDR2 as ANQGSEA. Trimming took off 4 bases at V and 0 bases at J, with 16 bases between the two ends. The CDR3 DNA is TGCAGCGTTGTGGGAAACACTAGGAGCTCCTACGAGCAGTACTTC. This codes for CSVVGNTRSSYEQYF.

This clone was counted a few times. The genes are TRBV6-6 and TRBJ1-5, with D unresolved. V lost 0 bases and J 1 base, leaving 7 bases between the germline ends. The CDR3 has 15 residues. The germline CDR1 and CDR2 sequences are MNHNY and SVGAGI (reference sequence). The CDR3 bases are TGTGCCAGCAGTTACTCGAAAGGGAGCAATCAGCCCCAGCATTTT. This codes for CASSYSKGSNQPQHF.

The table lists this clone with a few counts. V is TRBV4-2 and J is TRBJ2-7; tentatively, D is TRBD1 or TRBD2 (5 bases each). Trimming left V 1 base short and J 1 base short, with 11 bases between. The CDR3 contains 15 residues. The germline V gene encodes CDR1 LGHNA and CDR2 YNFKEQ. The CDR3 bases are TGTGCCAGCAGCCAAGGAGGGACGTCGTCCTACGAGCAGTACTTC. It codes for CASSQGGTSSYEQYF.

This chain uses TRBV11-2 with TRBJ2-4; TRBD2 matches at 7 bases. The length of the CDR3 is 15 residues. V lost 1 base, J lost 6 bases, and 6 bases stayed unmatched. Germline loops: CDR1 SGHAT, CDR2 FQNNGV. CDR3 bases: TGTGCCAGCAGCTTAGGGGCGGGAGTGGGAAACATTCAGTACTTC. It specifies CASSLGAGVGNIQYF.

This clone was seen a handful of times. The genes are TRBV7-3 and TRBJ2-3; tentative D call: TRBD2 (6 bases). V shed 0 bases and J shed 0 bases, with 10 bases lying between them. Germline lookup yields CDR1 SGHTA and CDR2 FQGTGA. The CDR3 length is 16 residues. The CDR3 DNA reads as TGTGCCAGCAGCTTAACCGGTGGGACTAGCACAGATACGCAGTATTTT. It yields the protein CASSLTGGTSTDTQYF. Drawing the rest from reference TRBV7-3 and TRBJ2-3, the complete variable domain is GAGVSQTPSNKVTEKGKYVELRCDPISGHTALYWYRQSLGQGPEFLIYFQGTGAADDSGLPNDRFFAVRPEGSVSTLKIQRTERGDSAVYLCASSLTGGTSTDTQYFGPGTRLTVL.

The V call is TRBV30, the J call TRBJ2-7; D remains unclear. Trimming took 0 bases from V and 0 from J, leaving 3 bases between them. The germline V gene encodes CDR1 GTSNPN and CDR2 SVGIG (reference sequence). The CDR3 consists of 12 residues. CDR3 DNA: TGTGCCTGGAGTGTAGTCTCCTACGAGCAGTACTTC. Translation: CAWSVVSYEQYF.

The rearrangement joins TRBV7-9 to TRBJ1-2; D may be TRBD1 (5 bases). V was clipped by 3 bases and J by 4 bases, with 9 bases between them. There are 13 residues in the CDR3. The germline CDR1 and CDR2 sequences are SEHNR and FQNEAQ (reference sequence). CDR3 sequence reads: CASSFGGTYGYTF. The CDR3 nucleotides are TGTGCCAGCAGCTTCGGGGGTACCTATGGCTACACCTTC. Together with reference TRBV7-9 and TRBJ1-2, the CDR3 gives the full variable domain: DTGVSQNPRHKITKRGQNVTFRCDPISEHNRLYWYRQTLGQGPEFLTYFQNEAQLEKSRLLSDRFSAERPKGSFSTLEIQRTEQGDSAMYLCASSFGGTYGYTFGSGTRLTVV.

The V gene is TRBV19, the J gene TRBJ2-3; D remains unclear. The CDR3 contains 13 residues. Trimming pared 5 bases from V and 5 bases from J, leaving 11 bases between. The V gene's germline CDR1 is LNHDA and CDR2 SQIVND (reference sequence). The CDR3 reads CASSPLGRDTQYF. DNA of the CDR3: TGTGCCAGTAGTCCACTCGGCAGAGATACGCAGTATTTT.

This clone was counted a single time. This rearrangement joins TRBV28 to TRBJ1-6, with a weak D call TRBD1 (6 bases). V was pared by 7 bases and J by 8 bases, with 15 bases between. Germline V gene lookup returns CDR1 MDHEN and CDR2 SYDVKM. The CDR3 sequence is 14 residues long. The CDR3 loop reads CASNSGGQDSPLHF. DNA for the CDR3: TGTGCCAGCAATTCGGGGGGGCAGGATTCACCCCTCCACTTT.

The V call is TRBV28, the J call TRBJ1-5; D ambiguous. The CDR3 runs 13 residues. The germline V and J ends were trimmed by 3 bases and 6 bases, with 9 bases remaining between them. CDR1 and CDR2 from the germline V gene are MDHEN and SYDVKM. CDR3 sequence reads: CASSFEGIQPQHF. CDR3 in DNA: TGTGCCAGCAGTTTTGAGGGAATTCAGCCCCAGCATTTT.

The chain recombines TRBV15 with TRBJ1-2, with 7 positions matching TRBD1. The CDR3 spans 15 residues. V trimming: 3 bases; J trimming: 0 bases; junction bases outside the gene matches: 4. CDR1 and CDR2 (germline): LNHNV, YYDKDF (reference sequence). CDR3 in amino acids: CATSSPGQPNYGYTF. For the CDR3, the DNA is TGTGCCACCAGCAGTCCGGGACAGCCTAACTATGGCTACACCTTC.

In its sample, this clone was seen once. The V and J genes are TRBV2 and TRBJ1-4, with D unclear. Germline CDR1 SNHLY, CDR2 FYNNEI. Trimming removed 8 bases from V and 1 base from J, with 11 bases in between. This CDR3 has 14 amino acids. CDR3 nucleotides: TGTGCCAGCGGCCCCAAACTAACTAATGAAAAACTGTTTTTT. It is translated as CASGPKLTNEKLFF.

This clone turned up a few times. This chain links TRBV7-2 with TRBJ2-7; the D is unclear. The CDR3 totals 13 residues. The germline gives CDR1 SGHTA, CDR2 FQGNSA. V shed 2 bases and J shed 2 bases, with 7 bases lying between them. The CDR3 loop is CASSLTRTYEQYF. In DNA form, the CDR3 reads TGTGCCAGCAGCTTAACACGTACCTACGAGCAGTACTTC.

CDR3 nucleotide sequence: TGTGCCAGCAGTGCTCTAGGGAGTACCTACAATGAGCAGTTCTTC. It translates to CASSALGSTYNEQFF. This rearrangement joins TRBV7-3 to TRBJ2-1, with D possibly matching TRBD2 (5 bases). Trimming removed 6 bases from V and 2 bases from J, with 14 bases in between. The germline V gene has CDR1 SGHTA and CDR2 FQGTGA. CDR3 length: 15 residues.

V is TRBV7-9 and J is TRBJ1-3, with a tentative D call TRBD1 (5 bases). The germline V gene encodes CDR1 SEHNR and CDR2 FQNEAQ (reference sequence). This CDR3 has 18 amino acids. The V end was cut by 1 base, the J end by 1 base, with 17 bases between. The CDR3 region is CASSLGSPGTLSGNTIYF. CDR3 DNA sequence: TGTGCCAGCAGCTTAGGGTCCCCCGGGACCTTATCTGGAAACACCATATATTTT.

This chain uses TRBV19 with TRBJ2-3; tentative D call: TRBD2 (5 bases). The CDR3 is 17 residues long. Between the trimmed V and J ends, which lost 0 bases and 4 bases, there was a span of 17 bases. Germline CDR1 is LNHDA and CDR2 is SQIVND (reference sequence). The CDR3 sequence is CASSIDHLDERSDTQYF. The CDR3 coding sequence is TGTGCCAGTAGTATAGACCACCTAGATGAGCGGTCAGATACGCAGTATTTT.

This rearrangement joins TRBV6-4 to TRBJ2-2, with D hard to call. Germline V lookup: CDR1 MRHNA, CDR2 SNTAGT. This CDR3 has 14 residues. The ends were cut back, 6 bases at V and 6 bases at J, with 14 bases in the middle. The DNA of the CDR3 is TGTGCCAGCAGCCCGACTGCAACGGCCGGGGAGCTGTTTTTT. Its translation: CASSPTATAGELFF.

This clone was recorded once. The chain links TRBV19 to TRBJ2-1; 8 nucleotides align to TRBD2. V dropped 6 bases and J dropped 8; count of bases not matched to a gene: 6. Germline V gene lookup returns CDR1 LNHDA and CDR2 SQIVND (reference sequence). The CDR3 has 13 residues. CDR3 loop: CASSTAGGYEQFF. The CDR3 DNA reads TGTGCCAGTAGCACGGCGGGGGGCTATGAGCAGTTCTTC. Looking up the rest from reference TRBV19 and TRBJ2-1 gives the full variable domain: DGGITQSPKYLFRKEGQNVTLSCEQNLNHDAMYWYRQDPGQGLRLIYYSQIVNDFQKGDIAEGYSVSREKKESFPLTVTSAQKNPTAFYLCASSTAGGYEQFFGPGTRLTVL.

This clone was counted between two and nine times. V is TRBV7-6 and J is TRBJ2-2, with 15 bases lining up with TRBD2. The CDR3 has 20 residues. Looked up from germline, CDR1 is SGHVS and CDR2 is FNYEAQ. V lost 5 bases to trimming and J lost 0 bases; unmatched junction nucleotides: 10. The CDR3 here is CASSLYQRTSGGANTGELFF. CDR3 DNA: TGTGCCAGCAGCCTCTACCAAAGGACTAGCGGGGGGGCGAACACCGGGGAGCTGTTTTTT.

The rearrangement links TRBV7-2 to TRBJ1-1; no reliable D call. This CDR3 comprises 16 residues. CDR1 and CDR2 from the germline V gene are SGHTA and FQGNSA. V was pared by 5 bases and J by 2 bases, with 18 bases between. CDR3 bases: TGTGCCAGCAGCCCCAGCCTGGCCTATTACAACACTGAAGCTTTCTTT. As protein: CASSPSLAYYNTEAFF.

The chain is built from TRBV6-5 and TRBJ1-1; D gene uncertain. Germline V gene sequence: CDR1 MNHEY, CDR2 SVGAGI. The V gene lost 0 bases and the J gene lost 7 bases, with 6 bases spanning the gap. The CDR3 sequence is 12 residues long. The CDR3 loop reads CASSYSAGEAFF. The CDR3 nucleotides are TGTGCCAGCAGTTACTCGGCAGGTGAAGCTTTCTTT.

The CDR3 loop is CASSLVTSGSNYQETQYF. CDR3 nucleotides: TGTGCCAGCAGCTTGGTGACTAGCGGGTCCAATTACCAAGAGACCCAGTACTTC. The rearrangement links TRBV5-4 to TRBJ2-5; 10 bases align to TRBD2. With 0 bases clipped from V and 0 bases from J, the junction kept 8 bases outside the gene matches. This CDR3 has 18 residues. Germline CDR1 and CDR2: SGHNT and YYREEE (reference sequence). The full variable domain, its missing parts supplied by reference TRBV5-4 and TRBJ2-5, is ETGVTQSPTHLIKTRGQQVTLRCSSQSGHNTVSWYQQALGQGPQFIFQYYREEENGRGNFPPRFSGLQFPNYSSELNVNALELDDSALYLCASSLVTSGSNYQETQYFGPGTRLLVL.

V is TRBV19 and J is TRBJ2-7; D may be TRBD2 (5 bases). Trimming left V 5 bases short and J 5 bases short, with 16 bases between. The CDR3 is 14 residues long. CDR1 and CDR2 from the germline V gene are LNHDA and SQIVND (reference sequence). CDR3 residues: CASSVTWGVHEQYF. CDR3 sequence (DNA): TGTGCCAGTAGTGTCACATGGGGAGTCCACGAGCAGTACTTC.

The chain joins TRBV19 to TRBJ2-1; TRBD2 agrees at 8 bases. Germline V gives CDR1 LNHDA, CDR2 SQIVND (reference sequence). This CDR3 has 14 residues. With 3 bases clipped from V and 7 bases from J, the junction kept 5 bases outside the gene matches. The CDR3, as DNA: TGTGCCAGTAGTATTCGAGCGGGGGTTAATGAGCAGTTCTTC. Protein: CASSIRAGVNEQFF.

The rearrangement joins TRBV9 to TRBJ1-3; D is perhaps TRBD1 (5 bases). The CDR3 consists of 15 residues. Trimming left V 2 bases short and J 0 bases short, with 9 bases between. Germline V gives CDR1 SGDLS, CDR2 YYNGEE. The CDR3 here is CASSVGVSSGNTIYF. In nucleotides, the CDR3 is TGTGCCAGCAGCGTGGGGGTTAGCTCTGGAAACACCATATATTTT.

This sequence joins TRBV6-5 and TRBJ1-2; a possible D gene is TRBD1 (5 bases). Germline CDR1 and CDR2: MNHEY and SVGAGI. V lost 2 bases, J lost 5 bases, and 15 bases lay in between. The CDR3 has 15 residues. Written as DNA, the CDR3 is TGTGCCAGCAGTTACGGGGCAAATACCCTATATGGCTACACCTTC. It specifies CASSYGANTLYGYTF.

This clone was observed a few times. This chain connects TRBV4-1 to TRBJ1-6, with 10 bases identical to TRBD1. This CDR3 is built from 15 residues. With V trimmed by 3 bases and J by 8 bases, 4 bases remained unmatched. Per the germline V gene, CDR1 is MGHRA and CDR2 is YSYEKL. CDR3 sequence (DNA): TGCGCCAGCAGCCACGCCGGGACAGGGGATTCACCCCTCCACTTT. This sequence encodes CASSHAGTGDSPLHF.